The 2 T cell receptor beta chains listed next were all sequenced from one sample in a study of CD8+ T cells in alopecia areata (dated by TCRdb to between 2018 and 2020). Receptor amplification or capture employed the immunoSEQ multiplex PCR assay. For TCR sequencing, RNA was extracted from every sample and reverse transcribed into cDNA to serve as template. Not all clones reach the TCRdb copy of this immuneACCESS table, which keeps in-frame sequences only. Checked studies attribute under half of the gap to unresolved V genes and leave the rest unexplained. Here the sample has some 120,000 clones; 45% to 60% occur a single time. The ten largest clones add up to 4.5% to 5.5% of the sample. The time point label for this specimen denotes: baseline before oral tofacitinib. This specimen consisted of CD4+ T cells sorted from blood, obtained at week 0. These receptors originate from a human donor with alopecia areata.

The chain combines TRBV6-1 with TRBJ1-2, with D possibly being TRBD1 (6 bases). The CDR3 has 15 amino acids. V was trimmed by 1 base and J by 4 bases, leaving 13 bases between them. From germline, CDR1 is MNHNS and CDR2 SASEGT. The CDR3 protein is CASSEVPATGYGYTF. The CDR3 bases are TGTGCCAGCAGTGAAGTCCCAGCGACAGGCTATGGCTACACCTTC.

V gene TRBV2 combines with J gene TRBJ2-1, with D perhaps matching TRBD1 (5 bases). The CDR3 has 14 residues. Germline CDR1 SNHLY, CDR2 FYNNEI. The ends were cut back, 5 bases at V and 5 bases at J, with 13 bases in the middle. The CDR3 protein is CASSSDKLDNEQFF. CDR3 coding DNA: TGTGCCAGCAGTTCGGACAAGTTAGACAATGAGCAGTTCTTC.